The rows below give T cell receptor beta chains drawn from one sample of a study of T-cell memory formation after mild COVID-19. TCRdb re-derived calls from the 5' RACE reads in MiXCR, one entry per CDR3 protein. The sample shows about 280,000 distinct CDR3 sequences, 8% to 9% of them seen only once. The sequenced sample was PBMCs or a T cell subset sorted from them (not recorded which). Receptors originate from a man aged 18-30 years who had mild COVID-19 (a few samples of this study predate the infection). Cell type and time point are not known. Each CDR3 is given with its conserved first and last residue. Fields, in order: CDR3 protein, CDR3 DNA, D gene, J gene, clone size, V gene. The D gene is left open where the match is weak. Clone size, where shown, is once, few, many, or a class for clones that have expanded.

CASSQGGLALHF | TGTGCCAGCAGCCAAGGGGGTTTGGCCCTCCACTTT | - | TRBJ1-6 | many | TRBV14
CASSWTGDPQETQYF | TGTGCCAGCAGCTGGACCGGAGATCCACAAGAGACCCAGTACTTC | - | TRBJ2-5 | - | TRBV5-4
CASSLRDGPEQFF | TGCGCCAGCAGCTTGCGAGACGGGCCTGAGCAGTTCTTC | - | TRBJ2-1 | few | TRBV5-1
CASSYSQGGRETQYF | TGTGCCAGCAGCTACTCACAGGGGGGCCGAGAGACCCAGTACTTC | TRBD1 | TRBJ2-5 | few | TRBV9
CSVEDSGQGYYGYTF | TGCAGCGTTGAAGATAGTGGACAGGGCTACTATGGCTACACCTTC | TRBD1 | TRBJ1-2 | - | TRBV29-1
CASSERYRGLYEQYF | TGTGCCAGCAGTGAACGTTACAGGGGGCTCTACGAGCAGTACTTC | TRBD1 | TRBJ2-7 | - | TRBV28
CASSYAGPGRGLFF | TGTGCCAGCAGTTACGCGGGACCGGGAAGGGGACTGTTTTTT | - | TRBJ1-4 | many | TRBV6-5
CASSEWESGMNTEAFF | TGTGCCAGCAGTGAATGGGAGAGCGGCATGAACACTGAAGCTTTCTTT | - | TRBJ1-1 | - | TRBV2
CASSETGEPQHF | TGTGCCAGCAGTGAGACAGGGGAGCCCCAGCATTTT | TRBD1 | TRBJ1-5 | few | TRBV25-1
CASSRGGPREQFF | TGTGCCAGCAGTCGTGGGGGGCCGCGGGAGCAGTTCTTC | - | TRBJ2-1 | - | TRBV7-2
CASSVEGGPLSNQPQHF | TGTGCCAGCAGCGTCGAAGGGGGTCCTCTTAGCAATCAGCCCCAGCATTTT | - | TRBJ1-5 | - | TRBV9
CASTGDGAEAFF | TGTGCCAGCACCGGTGATGGGGCTGAAGCTTTCTTT | - | TRBJ1-1 | few | TRBV12-3/TRBV12-4
CASRGTQETQYF | TGTGCCAGCAGGGGAACTCAAGAGACCCAGTACTTC | - | TRBJ2-5 | few | TRBV6-5
CATSRPTVTLAFF | TGTGCCACCAGCAGACCTACAGTGACACTAGCTTTCTTT | - | TRBJ1-1 | few | TRBV15
CASGSSGQGVGTQYF | TGTGCCAGCGGCTCCTCGGGACAGGGTGTGGGGACCCAGTACTTC | TRBD1 | TRBJ2-5 | - | TRBV7-3
CASNFGGPRYEQYF | TGTGCCAGTAATTTCGGGGGGCCACGATACGAGCAGTACTTC | - | TRBJ2-7 | - | TRBV5-6
CASSPSGRFNSPLHF | TGTGCCAGCAGTCCGTCGGGACGGTTTAATTCACCCCTCCACTTT | - | TRBJ1-6 | - | TRBV27
CASSPFYGPLHF | TGTGCCAGCAGCCCCTTTTACGGGCCCCTCCACTTT | - | TRBJ1-6 | few | TRBV7-2
CATSDLRQGAVTDTQYF | TGTGCCACCAGTGATTTGAGGCAGGGGGCAGTAACAGATACGCAGTATTTT | TRBD1 | TRBJ2-3 | few | TRBV24-1
CASNLAGHTDTQYF | TGTGCCAGCAATCTAGCGGGGCACACAGATACGCAGTATTTT | TRBD2 | TRBJ2-3 | few | TRBV28
CASSQGNGAINSPLHF | TGCGCCAGCAGCCAAGGAAACGGCGCGATTAATTCACCCCTCCACTTT | - | TRBJ1-6 | many | TRBV4-3
CASSQDRQYGYTF | TGTGCCAGCAGCCAGGACCGACAGTATGGCTACACCTTC | - | TRBJ1-2 | - | TRBV7-2
CASSLGDRAQETQYF | TGCGCCAGCAGCTTGGGGGACAGGGCCCAAGAGACCCAGTACTTC | TRBD1 | TRBJ2-5 | - | TRBV5-1
CASSSGTSGALVETQYF | TGTGCCAGCAGCTCTGGGACTAGCGGGGCCCTGGTAGAGACCCAGTACTTC | TRBD2 | TRBJ2-5 | many | TRBV7-8
CASSRPGTRFQNEQFF | TGTGCCAGCAGCCGCCCCGGGACTAGGTTTCAAAATGAGCAGTTCTTC | TRBD2 | TRBJ2-1 | many | TRBV11-2
CASIPAASGRDTQYF | TGTGCCAGCATCCCCGCCGCCTCGGGGCGGGATACGCAGTATTTT | - | TRBJ2-3 | many | TRBV7-9
CASSLVAGGHGYGYTF | TGTGCCAGCAGTTTAGTGGCAGGGGGCCATGGCTATGGCTACACCTTC | TRBD1 | TRBJ1-2 | many | TRBV12-3/TRBV12-4
CASRRTDPGDSPLHF | TGTGCCAGCCGGAGGACGGATCCGGGGGATTCACCCCTCCACTTT | - | TRBJ1-6 | few | TRBV2
CASSPVMGTQYF | TGTGCCAGCAGCCCGGTGATGGGTACGCAGTATTTT | - | TRBJ2-3 | many | TRBV7-2
CASSVGEGVLNEKLFF | TGTGCCAGCAGCGTAGGTGAAGGGGTTTTGAATGAAAAACTGTTTTTT | - | TRBJ1-4 | few | TRBV9
CSARWAGSGYTF | TGCAGTGCTAGATGGGCAGGGTCTGGCTACACCTTC | - | TRBJ1-2 | - | TRBV20-1
CASSQVNSPLHF | TGTGCCAGCAGCCAAGTAAATTCACCCCTCCACTTT | - | TRBJ1-6 | - | TRBV14
CASSLAGASSSTDTQYF | TGTGCCAGCAGCTTAGCAGGGGCCTCTTCTAGCACAGATACGCAGTATTTT | - | TRBJ2-3 | - | TRBV11-3
CATSRDVPGELFF | TGTGCCACCAGCCGGGACGTTCCCGGGGAGCTGTTTTTT | - | TRBJ2-2 | many | TRBV15
CAWRLWGAENEQYF | TGTGCCTGGAGACTATGGGGGGCAGAAAACGAGCAGTACTTC | - | TRBJ2-7 | - | TRBV30
CASSLVRAGTIQETQYF | TGCGCCAGCAGCTTGGTTCGGGCAGGAACGATACAAGAGACCCAGTACTTC | - | TRBJ2-5 | many | TRBV5-1
CASSAIETGTLEQYF | TGTGCCAGCAGTGCTATCGAGACAGGGACTTTGGAGCAGTACTTC | - | TRBJ2-7 | - | TRBV6-2/TRBV6-3
CASSVTGADTQYF | TGTGCCAGCAGCGTGACAGGGGCTGATACGCAGTATTTT | TRBD1 | TRBJ2-3 | few | TRBV7-8
CASSQTYQGNQTQHF | TGTGCCAGCAGCCAAACATATCAGGGGAATCAGACCCAGCATTTT | - | TRBJ1-5 | - | TRBV4-2
CASSLPMAPGQVSSNEQFF | TGTGCCAGCAGCTTACCGATGGCCCCGGGACAGGTTTCTAGCAATGAGCAGTTCTTC | TRBD1 | TRBJ2-1 | few | TRBV7-9
CASSEWVTGELFF | TGTGCCAGCAGTGAATGGGTTACCGGGGAGCTGTTTTTT | - | TRBJ2-2 | - | TRBV2
CASNWNGYEQYF | TGTGCCAGCAATTGGAACGGATACGAGCAGTACTTC | - | TRBJ2-7 | - | TRBV5-6
CASSLKVAIYTGELFF | TGTGCCAGCAGCCTCAAGGTGGCAATCTACACCGGGGAGCTGTTTTTT | - | TRBJ2-2 | few | TRBV7-2
CASSNRGLAPALGQNEQFF | TGTGCCAGCAGTAACCGTGGCCTAGCGCCGGCGCTGGGCCAAAATGAGCAGTTCTTC | - | TRBJ2-1 | - | TRBV6-2/TRBV6-3
CASSAGQGSSYNSPLHF | TGCGCCAGCAGCGCAGGGCAGGGTAGCTCCTATAATTCACCCCTCCACTTT | - | TRBJ1-6 | - | TRBV4-3
CASSQGQGGLTQYF | TGTGCCAGCAGCCAAGGACAGGGTGGGCTGACCCAGTACTTC | TRBD1 | TRBJ2-5 | few | TRBV7-2
CASSSSGRRLYGYTF | TGTGCCAGCAGTTCCTCAGGCAGGAGACTCTATGGCTACACCTTC | - | TRBJ1-2 | few | TRBV28
CASRGDMTYEQYF | TGTGCCAGCAGGGGGGACATGACCTACGAGCAGTACTTC | - | TRBJ2-7 | few | TRBV6-1